Presented here are 22 T cell receptor beta chains from one specimen sequenced in a study of blood T cells in healthy people across ages. A second PCR, run for about 6 to 11 cycles, used a sample-barcoded 5' primer plus a J-beta primer mix. TCRdb recomputed calls from the 5' RACE reads with MiXCR, one row per CDR3 protein. The top ten hold over 20% of the sample, which has around 940,000 distinct CDR3 sequences, 51% seen once. The sequenced sample consisted of blood. These receptors all stem from a woman aged 60 to 75 in good health.

The chain uses TRBV20-1 and TRBJ2-7, with a possible D match to TRBD2 (7 bases). The V end lost 6 bases, the J end lost 6 bases, and 21 bases lay between the germline ends. The length of the CDR3 is 14 residues. In germline, CDR1 is DFQATT, CDR2 SNEGSKA (reference sequence). The CDR3 protein is CSALQTSRGSEQYF. CDR3 sequence (DNA): TGCAGTGCACTTCAGACTAGCAGGGGTAGCGAGCAGTACTTC.

V and J are TRBV5-1 and TRBJ2-1; D possibly uses TRBD1 or TRBD2 (5 bases each). Trimming pared 4 bases from V and 8 bases from J, leaving 16 bases between. This CDR3 region has 14 residues. From germline, CDR1 is SGHRS and CDR2 YFSETQ. The CDR3 loop reads CASSLPRDADEQFF. CDR3 in DNA: TGCGCCAGCAGCCTACCCCGGGACGCCGATGAGCAGTTCTTC.

V is TRBV18 and J is TRBJ1-4; no reliable D call. Germline CDR1 KGHSH, CDR2 LQKENI. With 2 bases removed from V and 4 bases from J, the gap between germline ends came to 11 bases. This CDR3 is 15 amino acids long. This CDR3 is CASSPSGSNNEKLFF. Written as DNA, the CDR3 is TGTGCCAGCTCACCATCCGGGAGCAATAATGAAAAACTGTTTTTT.

The chain couples TRBV12-3 or TRBV12-4 to TRBJ1-5; D remains unclear. V was trimmed by 3 bases and J by 4 bases, leaving 10 bases between them. CDR3 length equals 14 residues. CDR3 in amino acids: CASSFEARNQPQHF. The CDR3 region has the DNA TGTGCCAGCAGTTTTGAAGCCCGAAATCAGCCCCAGCATTTT.

This clonotype has just a few counts. The chain combines TRBV28 with TRBJ2-7, with 8 bases aligning to TRBD1. Trimming removed 3 bases from V and 7 bases from J; junction bases left unmatched: 11. Germline CDR1 and CDR2: MDHEN and SYDVKM. The CDR3 totals 15 residues. In nucleotides, the CDR3 is TGTGCCAGCAGTTTCTCGGCAGGGGGCTTTGGGGAGCAGTACTTC. Protein product: CASSFSAGGFGEQYF.

The rearrangement links TRBV6-1 to TRBJ2-7, with 7 bases aligning to TRBD2. J lost 5 bases, V lost 2 bases, and 9 bases had no gene match. Germline V gene sequence: CDR1 MNHNS, CDR2 SASEGT. The CDR3 totals 15 residues. The CDR3 loop is CASSEIGGGTNEQYF. Written as DNA, the CDR3 is TGTGCCAGCAGTGAAATTGGGGGGGGGACGAACGAGCAGTACTTC.

The chain recombines TRBV24-1 with TRBJ2-1; 9 bases are shared with TRBD2. The CDR3 spans 17 residues. CDR1 is KGHDR and CDR2 is SFDVKD in the germline V gene. The V and J ends lost 3 bases and 1 base, in that order; junction bases with no gene match: 6. CDR3 sequence (DNA): TGTGCCACCAGTGATGCCTCTAGCGGGGTATCCTACAATGAGCAGTTCTTC. Its translation is CATSDASSGVSYNEQFF.

The gene calls are TRBV7-2 and TRBJ2-6, with 8 bases that match TRBD1. This CDR3 has 18 residues. J was trimmed by 0 bases and V by 2 bases; bases with no gene match: 6. Looked up from germline, CDR1 is SGHTA and CDR2 is FQGNSA. For the CDR3, the DNA is TGTGCCAGCAGCTTACCCAGGGACAGGTACTCTGGGGCCAACGTCCTGACTTTC. Translated: CASSLPRDRYSGANVLTF. The full variable domain, its missing parts supplied by reference TRBV7-2 and TRBJ2-6, is GAGVSQSPSNKVTEKGKDVELRCDPISGHTALYWYRQSLGQGLEFLIYFQGNSAPDKSGLPSDRFSAERTGGSVSTLTIQRTQQEDSAVYLCASSLPRDRYSGANVLTFGAGSRLTVL.

The chain carries TRBV6-1 and TRBJ2-7, with unresolved D. From germline, CDR1 is MNHNS and CDR2 SASEGT. V was cut by 10 bases and J by 3 bases, with 16 bases left in between. The CDR3 has 13 amino acids. The CDR3 DNA is TGTGCCACTGCACTGGACGTTTTCTACGAGCAGTACTTC. Amino acids: CATALDVFYEQYF.

The V call is TRBV7-8, the J call TRBJ2-1; TRBD2 matches at 11 bases. The ends lost 5 bases at V and 6 bases at J; junction bases unmatched: 9. The germline gives CDR1 SGHVS, CDR2 FQNEAQ. The CDR3 spans 16 residues. The CDR3 DNA reads TGTGCCAGCAGCCCAGTGGTAGCGGGAGGGCTCAATGAGCAGTTCTTC. Protein: CASSPVVAGGLNEQFF.

This clonotype was counted between two and nine times. This chain uses TRBV9 with TRBJ2-7; possibly TRBD1 for D (6 bases). Germline V gene data show CDR1 as SGDLS and CDR2 as YYNGEE. The length of the CDR3 is 15 residues. Trimming took off 0 bases at V and 1 base at J, with 11 bases between the two ends. DNA of the CDR3: TGTGCCAGCAGCGTAGCTCCGGACAGTTCCTACGAGCAGTACTTC. The encoded protein is CASSVAPDSSYEQYF.

This clonotype was seen a few times. The gene calls are TRBV3-1 and TRBJ2-5; 10 bases are a match to TRBD2. With V trimmed by 3 bases and J by 5 bases, 9 bases remained unmatched. Germline-derived CDR1 and CDR2 are LGHDT and YNNKEL (reference sequence). This CDR3 spans 16 amino acids. This chain's CDR3 is CASSHLGLARGETQYF. The CDR3 DNA follows: TGTGCCAGCAGCCACTTGGGACTAGCGAGAGGGGAGACCCAGTACTTC.

The chain carries TRBV7-9 and TRBJ2-3, with D possibly being TRBD1 (7 bases). In germline, CDR1 is SEHNR, CDR2 FQNEAQ (reference sequence). The CDR3 has 17 residues. Trimming removed 2 bases at V and 5 bases at J, with 20 bases between. For the CDR3, the DNA is TGTGCCAGCAGCTTAATGAGGGGGCGCGGAGGGGGAGATACGCAGTATTTT. Translation: CASSLMRGRGGGDTQYF. The full variable domain, its missing parts supplied by reference TRBV7-9 and TRBJ2-3, is DTGVSQNPRHKITKRGQNVTFRCDPISEHNRLYWYRQTLGQGPEFLTYFQNEAQLEKSRLLSDRFSAERPKGSFSTLEIQRTEQGDSAMYLCASSLMRGRGGGDTQYFGPGTRLTVL.

This clonotype was observed a handful of times. The chain combines TRBV6-6 with TRBJ2-3; 10 positions match TRBD2. CDR1 and CDR2 from the germline V gene are MNHNY and SVGAGI (reference sequence). V lost 2 bases, J lost 4 bases, and 6 bases stayed unmatched. The CDR3 runs 16 residues. Here the CDR3 DNA reads TGTGCCAGCAGTTACCTCAGCGGGAGGGTGTCAGATACGCAGTATTTT. It translates to CASSYLSGRVSDTQYF.

The gene calls are TRBV18 and TRBJ2-7; D is possibly TRBD2 (7 bases). CDR1 is KGHSH, CDR2 LQKENI, per germline. The ends were cut back, 6 bases at V and 1 base at J, with 10 bases in the middle. The CDR3 has 13 residues. CDR3: CASSGGASYEQYF. The CDR3 DNA is TGTGCCAGCTCGGGGGGGGCATCCTACGAGCAGTACTTC.

The chain uses TRBV11-2 and TRBJ2-5; TRBD1 might be the D (6 bases). The V gene's germline CDR1 is SGHAT and CDR2 FQNNGV. The V end was cut by 5 bases, the J end by 4 bases, with 17 bases between. The CDR3 is 15 residues long. The CDR3 here is CASSASARGRETQYF. CDR3 nucleotide sequence: TGTGCCAGCAGCGCATCAGCCAGGGGCCGAGAGACCCAGTACTTC.

The V and J genes are TRBV28 and TRBJ2-7, with 7 bases matching TRBD1. The CDR3 runs 15 residues. Germline V CDR1 and CDR2: MDHEN, SYDVKM. V shed 7 bases, J shed 10 bases, and the junction held 19 bases outside the gene matches. CDR3 nucleotides: TGTGCCAGCATCGGGTCGACAGGGCTCGGGCGCGAACAGTACTTC. It yields the protein CASIGSTGLGREQYF.

V gene TRBV14 combines with J gene TRBJ2-1; TRBD2 matches 8 bases. CDR1 and CDR2 (germline): SGHDN, FVKESK. This CDR3 spans 15 amino acids. J lost 8 bases, V lost 1 base, and 7 bases had no gene match. The CDR3 DNA follows: TGTGCCAGCAGCCAAGGACTAGCGCTGGGCTATGAGCAGTTCTTC. Its protein is CASSQGLALGYEQFF.

This sequence joins TRBV7-9 and TRBJ1-2, with a weak D call TRBD1 (5 bases). Trimming stripped 8 bases from V and 12 bases from J, with 16 bases between. Germline CDR1 reads SEHNR; CDR2 reads FQNEAQ (reference sequence). The CDR3 sequence is 11 residues long. The CDR3 loop reads CASRWDVRDTF. Here the CDR3 DNA reads TGTGCCAGCCGCTGGGACGTTCGGGACACCTTC.

The rearrangement links TRBV28 to TRBJ2-5; weak D call: TRBD1 (7 bases). The J call may be faulty, since TRBJ2-7 better matches the DNA end. The length of the CDR3 is 15 residues. Germline CDR1 is MDHEN and CDR2 is SYDVKM. CDR3 nucleotides: TGTGCCAGCAGCCCCTGGGGCAGGGGGGTGTACGAGCAGTACTTC. It encodes CASSPWGRGVYEQYF.

V gene TRBV7-9 combines with J gene TRBJ2-5, with TRBD1 matching 7 bases. Germline V CDR1 and CDR2: SEHNR, FQNEAQ (reference sequence). With 5 bases clipped from V and 2 bases from J, the junction kept 5 bases outside the gene matches. The CDR3 runs to 14 residues. CDR3 loop: CASSGWDRQETQYF. In nucleotides, the CDR3 is TGTGCCAGCAGCGGTTGGGACAGACAAGAGACCCAGTACTTC.

This clonotype came up once. The V and J genes are TRBV5-1 and TRBJ2-1; 12 nucleotides line up with TRBD2. The CDR3 covers 16 residues. Germline CDR1 SGHRS, CDR2 YFSETQ. The V segment lost 3 bases and the J segment 12 bases; nucleotides outside the gene matches: 13. As DNA, the CDR3 is TGCGCCAGCAGCTCACAGACTAGCGGGAGCCCTAAGGGGCAGTTCTTC. This translates into CASSSQTSGSPKGQFF.